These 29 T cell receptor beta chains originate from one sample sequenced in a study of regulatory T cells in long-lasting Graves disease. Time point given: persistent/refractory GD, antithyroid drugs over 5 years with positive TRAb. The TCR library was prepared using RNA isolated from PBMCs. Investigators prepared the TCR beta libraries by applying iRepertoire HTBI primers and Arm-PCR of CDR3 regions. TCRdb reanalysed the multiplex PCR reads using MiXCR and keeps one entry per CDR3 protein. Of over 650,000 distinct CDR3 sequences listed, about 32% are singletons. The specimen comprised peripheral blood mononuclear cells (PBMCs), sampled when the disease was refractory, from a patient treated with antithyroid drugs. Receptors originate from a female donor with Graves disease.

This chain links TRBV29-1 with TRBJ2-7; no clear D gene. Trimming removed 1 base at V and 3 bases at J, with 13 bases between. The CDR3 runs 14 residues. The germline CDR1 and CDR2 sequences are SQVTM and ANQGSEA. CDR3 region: CSVEGPSDHYEQYF. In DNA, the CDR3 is TGCAGCGTTGAAGGGCCGAGCGACCACTACGAGCAGTACTTC.

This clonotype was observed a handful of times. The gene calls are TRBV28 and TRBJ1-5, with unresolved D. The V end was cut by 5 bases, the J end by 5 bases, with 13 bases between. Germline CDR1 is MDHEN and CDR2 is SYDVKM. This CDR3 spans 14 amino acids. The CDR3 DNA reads TGTGCCAGCAGTAAGTCTGTGGGCGATCAGCCCCAGCATTTT. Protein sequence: CASSKSVGDQPQHF.

The CDR3 region has the DNA TGTGCCAGCAGCTTTAGGGGGGTGGGCGACACTGAAGCTTTCTTT. It translates to CASSFRGVGDTEAFF. V gene TRBV7-9 combines with J gene TRBJ1-1; a weak D match, TRBD1 (6 bases). The CDR3 loop spans 15 amino acids. V dropped 3 bases and J dropped 3 bases, with 14 bases sitting between them. Looked up from germline, CDR1 is SEHNR and CDR2 is FQNEAQ (reference sequence).

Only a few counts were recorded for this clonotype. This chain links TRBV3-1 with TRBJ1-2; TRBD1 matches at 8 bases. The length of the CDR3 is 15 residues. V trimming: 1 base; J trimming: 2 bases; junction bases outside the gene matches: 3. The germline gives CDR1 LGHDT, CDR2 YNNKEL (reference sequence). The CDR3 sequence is CASSQGDRGNYGYTF. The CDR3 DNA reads TGTGCCAGCAGCCAAGGTGACAGGGGCAACTATGGCTACACCTTC.

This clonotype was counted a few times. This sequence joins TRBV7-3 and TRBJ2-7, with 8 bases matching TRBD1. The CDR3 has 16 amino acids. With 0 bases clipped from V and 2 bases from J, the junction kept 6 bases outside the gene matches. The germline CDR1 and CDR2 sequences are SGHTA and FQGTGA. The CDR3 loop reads CASSLTGGTGTYEQYF. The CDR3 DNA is TGTGCCAGCAGCTTAACGGGTGGGACAGGCACCTACGAGCAGTACTTC.

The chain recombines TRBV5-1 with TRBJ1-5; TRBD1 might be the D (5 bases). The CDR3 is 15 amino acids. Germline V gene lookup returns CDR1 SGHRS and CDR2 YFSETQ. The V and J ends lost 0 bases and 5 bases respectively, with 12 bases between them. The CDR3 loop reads CASSLAGGTHQPQHF. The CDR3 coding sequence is TGCGCCAGCAGCTTGGCCGGGGGGACGCATCAGCCCCAGCATTTT.

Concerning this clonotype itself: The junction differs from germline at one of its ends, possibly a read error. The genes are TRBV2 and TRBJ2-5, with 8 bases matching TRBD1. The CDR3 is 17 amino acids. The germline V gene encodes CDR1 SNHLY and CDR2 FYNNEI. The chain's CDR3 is CASSDYPAGQVGEAQYF. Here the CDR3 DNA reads TGTGCCAGCAGTGACTACCCCGCGGGACAGGTGGGAGAGGCCCAGTACTTC. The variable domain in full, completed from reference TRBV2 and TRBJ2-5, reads EPEVTQTPSHQVTQMGQEVILRCVPISNHLYFYWYRQILGQKVEFLVSFYNNEISEKSEIFDDQFSVERPDGSNFTLKIRSTKLEDSAMYFCASSDYPAGQVGEAQYFGPGTRLLVL.

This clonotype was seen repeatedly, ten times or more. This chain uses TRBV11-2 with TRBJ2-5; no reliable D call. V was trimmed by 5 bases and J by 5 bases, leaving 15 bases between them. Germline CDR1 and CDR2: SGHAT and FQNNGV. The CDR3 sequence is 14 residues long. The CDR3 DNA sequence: TGTGCCAGCAGCCCGAACACCAAAGGGGAGACCCAGTACTTC. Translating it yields CASSPNTKGETQYF.

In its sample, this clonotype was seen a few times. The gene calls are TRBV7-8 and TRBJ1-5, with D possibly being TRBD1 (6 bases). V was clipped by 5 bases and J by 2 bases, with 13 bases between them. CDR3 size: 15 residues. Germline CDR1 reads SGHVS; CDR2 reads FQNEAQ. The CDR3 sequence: CASSGPGGGNQPQHF. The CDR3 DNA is TGTGCCAGCAGCGGTCCGGGGGGCGGCAATCAGCCCCAGCATTTT. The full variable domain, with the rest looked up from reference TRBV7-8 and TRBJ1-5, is GAGVSQSPRYKVAKRGQDVALRCDPISGHVSLFWYQQALGQGPEFLTYFQNEAQLDKSGLPSDRFFAERPEGSVSTLKIQRTQQEDSAVYLCASSGPGGGNQPQHFGDGTRLSIL.

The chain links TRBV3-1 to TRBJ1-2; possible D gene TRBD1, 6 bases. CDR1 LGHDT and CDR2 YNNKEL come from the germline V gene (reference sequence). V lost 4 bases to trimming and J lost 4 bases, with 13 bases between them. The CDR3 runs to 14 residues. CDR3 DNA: TGTGCCAGCAGCCCCTGGACAGCTACCTATGGCTACACCTTC. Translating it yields CASSPWTATYGYTF.

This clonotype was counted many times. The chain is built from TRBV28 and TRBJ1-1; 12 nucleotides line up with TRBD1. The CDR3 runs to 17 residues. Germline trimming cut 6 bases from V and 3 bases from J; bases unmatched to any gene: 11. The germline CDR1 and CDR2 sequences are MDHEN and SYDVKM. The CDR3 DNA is TGTGCCAGCAGCACTAGGGACAGGGGGCGTCGGGACACTGAAGCTTTCTTT. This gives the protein CASSTRDRGRRDTEAFF.

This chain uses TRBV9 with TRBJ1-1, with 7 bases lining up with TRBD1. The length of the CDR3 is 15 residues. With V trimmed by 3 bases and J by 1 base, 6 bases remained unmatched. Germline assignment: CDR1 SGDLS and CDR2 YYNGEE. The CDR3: CASSADYRGNTEAFF. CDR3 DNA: TGTGCCAGCAGCGCAGACTACAGGGGGAACACTGAAGCTTTCTTT.

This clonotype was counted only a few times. CDR3 bases: TGCGCCAGCAGCTTGGTAGGTCCGGGAGGGCCGAGGAACGAGCAGTACTTC. Its translation is CASSLVGPGGPRNEQYF. This chain uses TRBV5-1 with TRBJ2-7; TRBD2 aligns across 8 bases. The CDR3 runs to 17 residues. Germline loops: CDR1 SGHRS, CDR2 YFSETQ. V lost 0 bases, J lost 5 bases, and 13 bases stayed unmatched.

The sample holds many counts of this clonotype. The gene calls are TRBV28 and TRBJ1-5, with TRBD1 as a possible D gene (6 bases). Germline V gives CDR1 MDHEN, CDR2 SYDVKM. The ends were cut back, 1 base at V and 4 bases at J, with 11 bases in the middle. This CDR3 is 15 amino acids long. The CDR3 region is CASSLSGARNQPQHF. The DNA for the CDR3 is TGTGCCAGCAGTTTATCGGGGGCTCGGAATCAGCCCCAGCATTTT.

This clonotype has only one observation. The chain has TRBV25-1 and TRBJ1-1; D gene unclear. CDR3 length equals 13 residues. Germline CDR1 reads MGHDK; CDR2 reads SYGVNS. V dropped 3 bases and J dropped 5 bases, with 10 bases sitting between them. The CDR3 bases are TGTGCCAGCAGTGAGAGTCTGAGGACTGAAGCTTTCTTT. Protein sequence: CASSESLRTEAFF.

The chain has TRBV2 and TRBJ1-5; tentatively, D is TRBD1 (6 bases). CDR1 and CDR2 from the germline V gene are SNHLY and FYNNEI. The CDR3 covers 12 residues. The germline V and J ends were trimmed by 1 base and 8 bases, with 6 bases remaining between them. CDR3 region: CASSEDREPQHF. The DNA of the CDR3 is TGTGCCAGCAGTGAAGACAGGGAGCCCCAGCATTTT.

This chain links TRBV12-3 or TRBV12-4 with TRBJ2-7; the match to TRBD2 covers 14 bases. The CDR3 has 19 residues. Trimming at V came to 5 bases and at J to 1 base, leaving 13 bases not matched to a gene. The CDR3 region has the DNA TGTGCCAGCAGTCCGGGACTAGCGGGAGCCCGGGGAGGATCCTACGAGCAGTACTTC. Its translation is CASSPGLAGARGGSYEQYF.

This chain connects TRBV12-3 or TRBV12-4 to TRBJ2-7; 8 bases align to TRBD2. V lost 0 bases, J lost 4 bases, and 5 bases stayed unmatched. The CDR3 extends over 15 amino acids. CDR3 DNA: TGTGCCAGCAGTTTAGCCGGGGGACTAGGGTACGAGCAGTACTTC. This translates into CASSLAGGLGYEQYF.

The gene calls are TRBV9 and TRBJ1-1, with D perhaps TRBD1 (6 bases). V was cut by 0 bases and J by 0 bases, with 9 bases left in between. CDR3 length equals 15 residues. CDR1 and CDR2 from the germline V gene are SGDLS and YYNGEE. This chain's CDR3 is CASSVETGMNTEAFF. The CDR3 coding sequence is TGTGCCAGCAGCGTAGAGACAGGCATGAACACTGAAGCTTTCTTT.

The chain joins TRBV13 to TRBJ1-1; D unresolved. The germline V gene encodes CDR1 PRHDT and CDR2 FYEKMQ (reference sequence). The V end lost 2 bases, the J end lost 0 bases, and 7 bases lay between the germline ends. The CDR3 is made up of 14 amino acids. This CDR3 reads CASSLQALNTEAFF. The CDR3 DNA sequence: TGTGCCAGCAGCTTACAGGCACTGAACACTGAAGCTTTCTTT.

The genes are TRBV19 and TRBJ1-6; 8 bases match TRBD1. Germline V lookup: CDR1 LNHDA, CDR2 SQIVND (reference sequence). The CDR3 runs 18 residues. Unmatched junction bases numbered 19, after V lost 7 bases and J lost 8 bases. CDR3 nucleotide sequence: TGTGCCAGTACGATATCAAGGCCAGGGGGCGTATGGGATTCACCCCTCCACTTT. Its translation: CASTISRPGGVWDSPLHF.

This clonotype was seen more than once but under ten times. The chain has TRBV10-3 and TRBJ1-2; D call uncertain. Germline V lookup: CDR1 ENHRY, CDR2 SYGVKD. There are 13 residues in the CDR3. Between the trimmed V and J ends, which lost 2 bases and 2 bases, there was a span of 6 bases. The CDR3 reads CAISERENYGYTF. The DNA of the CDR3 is TGTGCCATCAGTGAGAGGGAAAACTATGGCTACACCTTC.

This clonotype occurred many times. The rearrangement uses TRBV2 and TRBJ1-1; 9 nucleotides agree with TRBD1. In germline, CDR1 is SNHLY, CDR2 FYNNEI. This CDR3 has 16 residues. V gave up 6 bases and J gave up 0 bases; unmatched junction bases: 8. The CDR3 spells CASSVGTGTMNTEAFF. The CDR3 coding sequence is TGTGCCAGCAGCGTCGGGACAGGGACCATGAACACTGAAGCTTTCTTT. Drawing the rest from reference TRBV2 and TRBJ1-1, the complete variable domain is EPEVTQTPSHQVTQMGQEVILRCVPISNHLYFYWYRQILGQKVEFLVSFYNNEISEKSEIFDDQFSVERPDGSNFTLKIRSTKLEDSAMYFCASSVGTGTMNTEAFFGQGTRLTVV.

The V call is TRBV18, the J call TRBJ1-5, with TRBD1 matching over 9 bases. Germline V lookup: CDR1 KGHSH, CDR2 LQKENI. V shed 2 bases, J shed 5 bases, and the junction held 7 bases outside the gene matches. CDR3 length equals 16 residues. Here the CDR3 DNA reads TGTGCCAGCTCACCATACCCGGGACAGGGACATCAGCCCCAGCATTTT. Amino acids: CASSPYPGQGHQPQHF.

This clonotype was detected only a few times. CDR3 sequence: CASSIGHGNQPQHF. The CDR3 nucleotides read TGTGCCAGTAGTATAGGCCACGGCAATCAGCCCCAGCATTTT. The chain joins TRBV19 to TRBJ1-5; D is uncertain. Germline loops: CDR1 LNHDA, CDR2 SQIVND (reference sequence). The CDR3 consists of 14 residues. The V end was cut by 1 base, the J end by 2 bases, with 6 bases between.

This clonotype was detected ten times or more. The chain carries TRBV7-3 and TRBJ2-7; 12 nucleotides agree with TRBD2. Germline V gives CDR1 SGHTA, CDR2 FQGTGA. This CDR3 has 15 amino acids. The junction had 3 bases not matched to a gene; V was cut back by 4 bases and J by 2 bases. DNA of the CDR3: TGTGCCAGCAGCTCTGGACTAGCGGGGCCCTACGAGCAGTACTTC. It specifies CASSSGLAGPYEQYF.

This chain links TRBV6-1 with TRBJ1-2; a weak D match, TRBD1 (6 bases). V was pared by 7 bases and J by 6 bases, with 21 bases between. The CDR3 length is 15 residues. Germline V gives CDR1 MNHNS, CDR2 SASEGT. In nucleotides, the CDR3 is TGTGCCAGCATTAGGGCAGGGGAGGGCCTGGATGGCTACACCTTC. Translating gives CASIRAGEGLDGYTF.

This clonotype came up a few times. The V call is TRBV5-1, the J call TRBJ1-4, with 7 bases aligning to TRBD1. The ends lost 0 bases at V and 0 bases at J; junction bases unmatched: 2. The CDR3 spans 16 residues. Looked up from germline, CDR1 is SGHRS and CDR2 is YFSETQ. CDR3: CASSLGQGPTNEKLFF. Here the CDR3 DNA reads TGCGCCAGCAGCTTGGGACAGGGCCCAACTAATGAAAAACTGTTTTTT. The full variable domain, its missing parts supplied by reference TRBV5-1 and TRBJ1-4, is KAGVTQTPRYLIKTRGQQVTLSCSPISGHRSVSWYQQTPGQGLQFLFEYFSETQRNKGNFPGRFSGRQFSNSRSEMNVSTLELGDSALYLCASSLGQGPTNEKLFFGSGTQLSVL.

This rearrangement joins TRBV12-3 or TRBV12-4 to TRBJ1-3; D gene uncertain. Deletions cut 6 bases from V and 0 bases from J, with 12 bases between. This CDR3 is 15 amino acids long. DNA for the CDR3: TGTGCCAGCAGGGGCCCAGGCTACTCTGGAAACACCATATATTTT. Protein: CASRGPGYSGNTIYF.